This T cell receptor (beta chain) was obtained from a study of regulatory T cells in long-lasting Graves disease (dated by TCRdb to about 2021). Study-wide context: Persistent Graves' disease meant more than 5 years of antithyroid drug treatment with TSH receptor autoantibodies that stayed positive. Peripheral blood TCR sequencing and RNA sequencing compared persistent Graves' disease patients with newly diagnosed Graves' disease patients. The study was conducted in China and was registered as a clinical trial. TCR sequencing covered some 13 persistent and roughly 20 newly diagnosed Graves' disease patients, around 33 samples in total. On average, persistent Graves' disease patients in the clinical cohort had been on antithyroid drugs for around ten years.

General study outcomes and caveats: TRBV28, TRBJ1-2 and TRBJ2-5 were preferentially used in persistent disease, while TRBV20-1 and TRBJ2-1 were favored in newly diagnosed disease. Persistent patients shared more public clonotypes among themselves (under 3,000) than newly diagnosed patients did (approximately 870). Compared with newly diagnosed patients, patients with persistent Graves' disease had lower TCR Shannon entropy and fewer highly expanded clones, which suggests clonal expansion. The authors noted that the small sample size was a limitation that may lower accuracy. Sequencing and analysis were limited to the TCR beta chain. Because the primary lesion, thyroid tissue, could not be accessed, the study looked at peripheral blood alone.

Measured from the cysteine to the phenylalanine, the CDR3 is 17 residues long. The retained sequence is limited to the CDR3, 51 bases, with the frame set at the first base. The germline V and J ends show losses of 3 bases and 0 bases respectively, and no gene match explains 6 bases of the junction. CDR1 is given as KGHSH and CDR2 as LQKENI, both from the germline V gene. Library construction relied on multiplex PCR. TCRdb lists the instrument as Illumina HiSeq 4000. TCR beta libraries were built with iRepertoire HTBI primers and Arm-PCR amplification of CDR3 regions. Before sequencing, the PCR products underwent gel purification. As for the original processing: Across samples, 60 to 75 TRBV and 13 to 15 TRBJ segments were identified and used for gene usage analysis of CDR3 amino acid clonotypes. Filtered high-quality paired reads were merged into contigs using COPE and FqMerger. BLAST was used to align contigs to the IMGT TRBV, TRBD and TRBJ reference genes, and CDR3 was defined following IMGT. Any clonotype with a frequency above 0.1% was classified as a highly expanded clone. Shannon entropy was used to measure repertoire diversity, and the Gini coefficient was used to measure V-J evenness. Clonotypes shared by more than one individual were considered public. TCRdb trimmed the raw reads at Q25, called clones with MiXCR and kept productive beta chains. Entries that share a CDR3 protein sequence are merged under the most common genes and DNA. What appears here as the V and J calls and clone size reflects TCRdb's work, not the paper's. The sample yields some 340,000 distinct CDR3 sequences; roughly 20% were counted once. The ten largest clones capture around 30% of the sample.

About this clonotype: Its binding antigen is unknown. Base qualities are not at hand, and no much larger clone is one base apart.

What the time point label conveys for this sample: persistent/refractory GD, antithyroid drugs over 5 years with positive TRAb. For both TCR sequencing and RNA sequencing, RNA was extracted from PBMCs using TRIzol. Graves' disease was diagnosed according to American Thyroid Association guidelines. Patients for the study were recruited at an endocrinology department in Xi'an, China. Each patient gave around 9 milliliters of peripheral blood, collected in an EDTA anticoagulant tube. Ficoll Paque Plus density gradient separation was used to isolate PBMCs, and no further T cell sorting was done. An Agilent 2100 Bioanalyzer and agarose gel were used to check RNA quality, and a NanoDrop 2000 was used to measure RNA concentration.

This clonotype was sampled from a woman in her 40s with Graves disease. Donor details come from another sample of the same person, matched by shared clones. The chain was built from TRBV18 and TRBJ1-4, with 8 bases in between that match TRBD1. Here the sequenced sample was peripheral blood mononuclear cells (PBMCs), taken when the disease was refractory, from a patient treated with antithyroid drugs. The DNA sequence is TGTGCCAGCTCACCTGGACAGGGCGGAACAACTAATGAAAAACTGTTTTTT. Translated, it reads CASSPGQGGTTNEKLFF.